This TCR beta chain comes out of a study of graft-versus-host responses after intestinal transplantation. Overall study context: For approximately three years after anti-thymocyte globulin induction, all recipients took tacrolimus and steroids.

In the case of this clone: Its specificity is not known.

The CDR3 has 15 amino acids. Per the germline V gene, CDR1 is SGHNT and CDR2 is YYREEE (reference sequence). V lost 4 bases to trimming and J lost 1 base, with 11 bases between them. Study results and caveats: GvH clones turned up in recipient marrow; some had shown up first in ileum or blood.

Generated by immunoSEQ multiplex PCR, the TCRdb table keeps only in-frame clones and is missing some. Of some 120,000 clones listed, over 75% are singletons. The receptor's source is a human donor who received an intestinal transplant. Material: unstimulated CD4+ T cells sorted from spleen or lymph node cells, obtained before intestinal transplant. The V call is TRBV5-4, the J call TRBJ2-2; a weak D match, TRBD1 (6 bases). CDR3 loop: CASSRQTGNTGELFF. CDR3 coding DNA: TGTGCCAGCAGCCGACAGACAGGGAACACCGGGGAGCTGTTTTTT.